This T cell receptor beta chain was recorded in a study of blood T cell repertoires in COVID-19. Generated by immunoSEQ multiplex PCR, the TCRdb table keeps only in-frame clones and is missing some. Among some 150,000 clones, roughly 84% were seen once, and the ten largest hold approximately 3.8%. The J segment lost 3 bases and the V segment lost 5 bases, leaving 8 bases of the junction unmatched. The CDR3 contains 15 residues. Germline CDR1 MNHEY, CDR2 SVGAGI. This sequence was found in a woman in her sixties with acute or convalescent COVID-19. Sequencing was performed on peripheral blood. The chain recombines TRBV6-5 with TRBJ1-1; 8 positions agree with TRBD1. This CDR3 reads CASSPKTGVYTEAFF. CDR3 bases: TGTGCCAGCAGTCCGAAGACAGGGGTGTACACTGAAGCTTTCTTT.